Below, 14 T cell receptor beta chains from the same sample are listed, as sequenced in a study of beta chain features in type 1 diabetes. Expressed TCRB transcripts were sequenced because the isolated RNA had all been reverse transcribed beforehand. Repertoires were generated with immunoSEQ multiplex PCR, while TCRdb's copy carries only in-frame clones and drops some. Here the sample spans about 140,000 clones, 9% to 10% being singletons. Sequencing used central memory CD4+ T cells from blood. The receptors were sampled from a woman aged 40-49 years in good health.

The chain links TRBV5-6 to TRBJ2-5, with 8 bases that match TRBD2. The junction had 5 bases not matched to a gene; V was cut back by 0 bases and J by 4 bases. The CDR3 spans 15 residues. Germline-derived CDR1 and CDR2 are SGHDT and YYEEEE. The CDR3 loop reads CASSLAGGATETQYF. The CDR3 DNA reads TGTGCCAGCAGCTTGGCCGGGGGGGCAACAGAGACCCAGTACTTC.

The V and J genes are TRBV27 and TRBJ2-5, with 9 bases aligning to TRBD1. Germline lookup yields CDR1 MNHEY and CDR2 SMNVEV (reference sequence). The CDR3 covers 16 residues. V shed 5 bases, J shed 5 bases, and the junction held 12 bases outside the gene matches. Written as DNA, the CDR3 is TGTGCCAGCAGTCGACAGGGGGGTACCTATGGGGAGACCCAGTACTTC. Translation: CASSRQGGTYGETQYF.

The rearrangement uses TRBV19 and TRBJ2-7; 7 bases map to TRBD2. The CDR3 consists of 14 residues. V lost 7 bases and J lost 4; bases outside the gene matches: 10. Germline V CDR1 and CDR2: LNHDA, SQIVND (reference sequence). The CDR3 nucleotides read TGTGCCAGTACCGGACTAGGACCTCCTTACGAGCAGTACTTC. Translating it yields CASTGLGPPYEQYF.

The CDR3 DNA is TGTGCCAGCAGCCCTCCCGGGACAGGGGGACAGGAGCAGTACTTC. Encoded protein: CASSPPGTGGQEQYF. V gene TRBV6-6 combines with J gene TRBJ2-5, with TRBD1 identical over 11 bases. Losses at the gene ends were 6 bases for V and 11 bases for J; bases not matched to a gene: 14. This CDR3 contains 15 residues. Germline assignment: CDR1 MNHNY and CDR2 SVGAGI (reference sequence).

Only a few counts were recorded for this clone. V and J are TRBV2 and TRBJ2-2, with 13 bases matching TRBD2. The germline V gene has CDR1 SNHLY and CDR2 FYNNEI. There are 16 residues in the CDR3. V lost 6 bases and J lost 6; bases outside the gene matches: 7. CDR3: CASSLLTSGGAGELFF. The CDR3 nucleotides are TGTGCCAGCAGCCTCTTAACTAGCGGGGGGGCCGGGGAGCTGTTTTTT. Full variable domain (missing parts from reference TRBV2 and TRBJ2-2): EPEVTQTPSHQVTQMGQEVILRCVPISNHLYFYWYRQILGQKVEFLVSFYNNEISEKSEIFDDQFSVERPDGSNFTLKIRSTKLEDSAMYFCASSLLTSGGAGELFFGEGSRLTVL.

The CDR3 DNA sequence: TGTGCCAGCAGTTCGGGGGGCACCTCCTACAATGAGCAGTTCTTC. Translating gives CASSSGGTSYNEQFF. V usage is TRBV6-6 and J usage is TRBJ2-1; a possible D gene is TRBD2 (7 bases). This CDR3 comprises 15 residues. Between the trimmed V and J ends, which lost 4 bases and 0 bases, there was a span of 10 bases. Per the germline V gene, CDR1 is MNHNY and CDR2 is SVGAGI (reference sequence).

The rearrangement joins TRBV29-1 to TRBJ1-1; D not resolved. Between the trimmed V and J ends, which lost 7 bases and 5 bases, there was a span of 20 bases. CDR1 and CDR2 (germline): SQVTM, ANQGSEA. The CDR3 contains 14 residues. CDR3 sequence: CSGLRSGRRTEAFF. CDR3 DNA sequence: TGCAGCGGACTCAGGAGCGGCAGGAGGACTGAAGCTTTCTTT. Variable domain in full (rest from reference TRBV29-1 and TRBJ1-1): SAVISQKPSRDICQRGTSLTIQCQVDSQVTMMFWYRQQPGQSLTLIATANQGSEATYESGFVIDKFPISRPNLTFSTLTVSNMSPEDSSIYLCSGLRSGRRTEAFFGQGTRLTVV.

In this sample, this clone turned up a few times. The V and J genes are TRBV15 and TRBJ1-5; the match to TRBD1 covers 7 bases. From germline, CDR1 is LNHNV and CDR2 YYDKDF (reference sequence). Trimming cost V 1 base and J 16 bases; bases outside gene matches: 13. This CDR3 is 14 amino acids long. DNA for the CDR3: TGTGCCACCAGCAGAGTCCCCACAGGGGAAGAGGTCCATTTT. As protein: CATSRVPTGEEVHF.

The chain recombines TRBV13 with TRBJ2-3, with TRBD2 matching 8 bases. Per germline, CDR1 PRHDT and CDR2 FYEKMQ (reference sequence). Trimming at V came to 6 bases and at J to 4 bases, leaving 12 bases not matched to a gene. This CDR3 is built from 16 residues. The CDR3 sequence: CASRARGGFPPDTQYF. The CDR3 nucleotides are TGTGCCAGCAGGGCCCGGGGGGGTTTCCCCCCAGATACGCAGTATTTT. The full variable domain, completed using reference TRBV13 and TRBJ2-3, is AAGVIQSPRHLIKEKRETATLKCYPIPRHDTVYWYQQGPGQDPQFLISFYEKMQSDKGSIPDRFSAQQFSDYHSELNMSSLELGDSALYFCASRARGGFPPDTQYFGPGTRLTVL.

In DNA form, the CDR3 reads TGTGCCAGCAGTGAATCGGACAGGGGGGAGCAGTACTTC. It encodes CASSESDRGEQYF. The chain employs TRBV6-1 and TRBJ2-7; 10 positions agree with TRBD1. The CDR3 spans 13 residues. Germline values: CDR1 MNHNS, CDR2 SASEGT. With V trimmed by 2 bases and J by 7 bases, 2 bases remained unmatched.

The chain couples TRBV7-9 to TRBJ2-3, with 15 bases identical to TRBD2. From germline, CDR1 is SEHNR and CDR2 FQNEAQ (reference sequence). Trimming at V came to 4 bases and at J to 2 bases, leaving 10 bases not matched to a gene. This CDR3 is 19 amino acids long. The CDR3 is CASSSGLAGGNLLTDTQYF. DNA for the CDR3: TGTGCCAGCAGCTCCGGACTAGCGGGGGGGAACTTACTCACAGATACGCAGTATTTT.

The chain combines TRBV11-2 with TRBJ2-2; TRBD1 agrees at 9 bases. Looked up from germline, CDR1 is SGHAT and CDR2 is FQNNGV. The ends lost 4 bases at V and 7 bases at J; junction bases unmatched: 10. The CDR3 loop spans 16 amino acids. CDR3 in amino acids: CASSYGDRVGVGELFF. CDR3 bases: TGTGCCAGCAGCTACGGGGACAGGGTTGGGGTCGGGGAGCTGTTTTTT.

This clone was seen more than once but under ten times. The chain links TRBV20-1 to TRBJ2-5, with 9 bases fitting TRBD2. Germline trimming cut 7 bases from V and 5 bases from J; bases unmatched to any gene: 2. CDR3 size: 11 residues. Germline V gene sequence: CDR1 DFQATT, CDR2 SNEGSKA (reference sequence). CDR3 loop: CSGTSEETQYF. The CDR3, as DNA: TGCAGTGGGACTAGCGAGGAGACCCAGTACTTC.

This chain links TRBV7-9 with TRBJ1-1, with 10 bases fitting TRBD1. There are 14 residues in the CDR3. Per the germline V gene, CDR1 is SEHNR and CDR2 is FQNEAQ (reference sequence). J lost 4 bases, V lost 5 bases, and 4 bases had no gene match. The CDR3 loop reads CASSPRTGGTEAFF. The CDR3 DNA reads TGTGCCAGCAGCCCCCGGACAGGGGGCACTGAAGCTTTCTTT.